The 25 T cell receptor beta chains below were found in one sample sequenced in a study of shared clonotypes between healthy human individuals (dated by TCRdb to the early 2020s). The library was obtained by the immunoSEQ multiplex PCR assay. In its TCRdb copy, this immuneACCESS table keeps in-frame sequences only and misses some clones. Where compared with another copy, unresolved V genes explain less than half of these, and the others have no known cause. This sample holds hundreds of thousands of clones; around 77% were observed only once. Around 11% of the sample is in the top ten clones. The sample consisted of PBMCs. The origin of the receptors is a woman in her forties in good health. Some clones in this sample may be carry-over from other donors' samples.

V gene TRBV7-9 combines with J gene TRBJ2-1; D is perhaps TRBD2 (6 bases). With 8 bases removed from V and 0 bases from J, the gap between germline ends came to 14 bases. CDR1 is SEHNR and CDR2 is FQNEAQ in the germline V gene (reference sequence). CDR3 length equals 15 residues. Here the CDR3 reads CASPEGDSSYNEQFF. Written as DNA, the CDR3 is TGTGCCAGCCCGGAGGGAGACTCCTCCTACAATGAGCAGTTCTTC.

The chain links TRBV27 to TRBJ2-1; 9 bases are shared with TRBD1. Looked up from germline, CDR1 is MNHEY and CDR2 is SMNVEV (reference sequence). Losses at the gene ends were 4 bases for V and 3 bases for J; bases not matched to a gene: 10. The length of the CDR3 is 17 residues. As DNA, the CDR3 is TGTGCCAGCAGTTCCCTTCGCGGGACAGGGTTCTACAATGAGCAGTTCTTC. It encodes CASSSLRGTGFYNEQFF.

This CDR3 is CVGRGQPQHF. In DNA, the CDR3 is TGTGTTGGAAGGGGTCAGCCCCAGCATTTT. V and J are TRBV19 and TRBJ1-5, with D perhaps TRBD1 (5 bases). The CDR3 runs to 10 residues. Germline CDR1 and CDR2: LNHDA and SQIVND (reference sequence). Variable domain in full (rest from reference TRBV19 and TRBJ1-5): DGGITQSPKYLFRKEGQNVTLSCEQNLNHDAMYWYRQDPGQGLRLIYYSQIVNDFQKGDIAEGYSVSREKKESFPLTVTSAQKNPTAFYLCVGRGQPQHFGDGTRLSIL.

The table lists this clone with many counts. The chain employs TRBV28 and TRBJ2-7, with 14 bases that match TRBD2. Germline V gives CDR1 MDHEN, CDR2 SYDVKM. V trimming: 6 bases; J trimming: 4 bases; junction bases outside the gene matches: 5. This CDR3 is 15 amino acids long. The CDR3 here is CASSSGLAGEYEQYF. The CDR3, as DNA: TGTGCCAGCAGCTCGGGACTAGCGGGAGAGTACGAGCAGTACTTC. Full variable domain (missing parts from reference TRBV28 and TRBJ2-7): DVKVTQSSRYLVKRTGEKVFLECVQDMDHENMFWYRQDPGLGLRLIYFSYDVKMKEKGDIPEGYSVSREKKERFSLILESASTNQTSMYLCASSSGLAGEYEQYFGPGTRLTVT.

The CDR3 DNA sequence: TGTGCCAGCAGCTTAGCGAGCCAGGATCACTACACCTTC. Protein: CASSLASQDHYTF. The rearrangement joins TRBV7-2 to TRBJ1-2; D call uncertain. Trimming shortened V by 0 bases and J by 10 bases, and 12 bases separated the two germline ends. Per germline, CDR1 SGHTA and CDR2 FQGNSA. The CDR3 is 13 residues long.

The chain uses TRBV28 and TRBJ1-1; D is possibly TRBD1 (6 bases). CDR3 length: 15 residues. The germline V and J ends were trimmed by 5 bases and 0 bases, with 13 bases remaining between them. CDR1 is MDHEN and CDR2 is SYDVKM in the germline V gene. CDR3 sequence (DNA): TGTGCCAGCAGTCAGCAACAGGGTCTGAACACTGAAGCTTTCTTT. It specifies CASSQQQGLNTEAFF.

This chain joins TRBV5-1 and TRBJ2-7, with D possibly matching TRBD1 (5 bases). This CDR3 contains 15 residues. The germline CDR1 and CDR2 sequences are SGHRS and YFSETQ. V lost 0 bases and J lost 7, with 17 bases in between. CDR3 residues: CASSLGDRQFLEQYF. The CDR3 nucleotides are TGCGCCAGCAGCTTGGGGGATAGACAGTTTTTGGAGCAGTACTTC.

In this sample, this clone turned up once. A read error likely explains this, since a far larger clone differs by one base. This same CDR3 is encoded by further DNA sequences in the sample. The V call is TRBV15, the J call TRBJ1-2, with D uncertain. V was clipped by 6 bases and J by 8 bases, with 13 bases between them. The CDR3 is 12 residues long. Germline CDR1 reads LNHNV; CDR2 reads YYDKDF (reference sequence). In DNA form, the CDR3 reads TGTGCCACCAGTACCCGGACGGGAGGCTACACCTTC. It is translated as CATSTRTGGYTF.

For this clone: An end of the junction does not agree with germline; a read error may underlie this. CDR3: CAMSGGRTNTEAFF. In DNA, the CDR3 is TGTGCCATGAGTGGGGGTCGGACGAACACTGAAGCTTTCTTT. The V and J genes are TRBV10-3 and TRBJ1-1; a possible D gene is TRBD1 (5 bases). Germline-derived CDR1 and CDR2 are ENHRY and SYGVKD. CDR3 length: 14 residues.

The rearrangement joins TRBV5-1 to TRBJ2-7, with TRBD1 matching over 7 bases. Germline loops: CDR1 SGHRS, CDR2 YFSETQ. This CDR3 region has 12 residues. V lost 5 bases and J lost 5; bases outside the gene matches: 4. The CDR3 coding sequence is TGCGCCAGCAGACCAGGACAGGACGAGCAGTACTTC. Translated: CASRPGQDEQYF.

The V and J genes are TRBV11-1 and TRBJ1-2, with D uncertain. The CDR3 is made up of 13 amino acids. V lost 4 bases to trimming and J lost 7 bases, with 13 bases between them. Germline V gene sequence: CDR1 SGHAT, CDR2 FQDESV (reference sequence). CDR3 residues: CASSSGPGSGYTF. In nucleotides, the CDR3 is TGTGCCAGCAGCTCCGGTCCGGGGTCTGGCTACACCTTC.

J is TRBJ2-7 and V is TRBV7-8, with 7 bases aligning to TRBD2. CDR3 size: 15 residues. V lost 1 base to trimming and J lost 0 bases; unmatched junction nucleotides: 3. CDR1 and CDR2 (germline): SGHVS, FQNEAQ. The CDR3 sequence: CASSLERTSSYEQYF. Written as DNA, the CDR3 is TGTGCCAGCAGCTTAGAAAGGACTAGCTCCTACGAGCAGTACTTC.

The chain is built from TRBV6-4 and TRBJ1-1; a possible D gene is TRBD1 (5 bases). Germline CDR1 reads MRHNA; CDR2 reads SNTAGT. The CDR3 is made up of 15 amino acids. V was trimmed by 3 bases and J by 1 base, leaving 12 bases between them. The CDR3 sequence is CASSDRSGGNTEAFF. Here the CDR3 DNA reads TGTGCCAGCAGTGATAGGTCGGGGGGGAACACTGAAGCTTTCTTT.

Note on this clone: A far larger clone is only one base removed, so a read error is likely. J is TRBJ2-5 and V is TRBV5-1; 12 bases match TRBD2. CDR3 length: 15 residues. Germline assignment: CDR1 SGHRS and CDR2 YFSETQ. DNA of the CDR3: TGCGCCAGAAGCTTTTCTCCGACTAGCGGGAGTGTCCAGTACTTC. Protein product: CARSFSPTSGSVQYF.

V gene TRBV7-2 combines with J gene TRBJ1-1; D gene uncertain. The CDR3 runs to 14 residues. Germline V gene sequence: CDR1 SGHTA, CDR2 FQGNSA. Trimming took off 5 bases at V and 1 base at J, with 11 bases between the two ends. CDR3 protein: CASSPRGSNTEAFF. CDR3 in DNA: TGTGCCAGCAGCCCGAGAGGTTCGAACACTGAAGCTTTCTTT.

This clone was counted a single time. Other DNA sequences of this sample code for an identical CDR3. This rearrangement joins TRBV11-2 to TRBJ1-2, with D unresolved. Germline V gene lookup returns CDR1 SGHAT and CDR2 FQNNGV. The CDR3 runs to 13 residues. Trimming took off 0 bases at V and 8 bases at J, with 10 bases between the two ends. DNA for the CDR3: TGTGCCAGCAGCTTAGAGCGGGGTTTGGGCTACACCTTC. This codes for CASSLERGLGYTF.

The chain recombines TRBV6-1 with TRBJ1-5, with D possibly being TRBD1 (6 bases). V lost 5 bases and J 4 bases, leaving 9 bases between the germline ends. There are 13 residues in the CDR3. The germline CDR1 and CDR2 sequences are MNHNS and SASEGT. The CDR3 DNA follows: TGTGCCAGCAGTTCTACAGGGAATCAGCCCCAGCATTTT. Protein: CASSSTGNQPQHF.

V is TRBV29-1 and J is TRBJ1-2; D is undetermined. This CDR3 contains 11 residues. The germline V gene has CDR1 SQVTM and CDR2 ANQGSEA. V lost 4 bases, J lost 2 bases, and 5 bases lay in between. CDR3 nucleotides: TGCAGCGTTGGGGAAAACTATGGCTACACCTTC. Its translation: CSVGENYGYTF.

CDR3 amino acids: CASTTPTDTQYF. The CDR3 coding sequence is TGTGCCAGTACGACTCCGACAGATACGCAGTATTTT. The rearrangement joins TRBV28 to TRBJ2-3; D remains ambiguous. The germline V gene encodes CDR1 MDHEN and CDR2 SYDVKM. The V gene lost 9 bases and the J gene lost 3 bases, with 10 bases spanning the gap. The CDR3 runs 12 residues.

The chain couples TRBV5-1 to TRBJ2-7, with 9 bases matching TRBD2. J gave up 2 bases and V 2 bases, and 8 bases lay outside the gene matches. Per the germline V gene, CDR1 is SGHRS and CDR2 is YFSETQ. The CDR3 loop spans 16 amino acids. The CDR3 DNA follows: TGCGCCAGCAGCTTAGGGGTTGTAGCGGGAGCCTACGAGCAGTACTTC. Amino acid sequence: CASSLGVVAGAYEQYF.

The chain uses TRBV7-8 and TRBJ2-1; the D gene could be TRBD1 or TRBD2 (6 bases each). CDR1 and CDR2 from the germline V gene are SGHVS and FQNEAQ. V lost 4 bases and J 6 bases, leaving 16 bases between the germline ends. This CDR3 has 15 residues. The CDR3 region is CASSSQLGGINEQFF. The CDR3 DNA reads as TGTGCCAGCAGCTCACAACTCGGGGGCATCAATGAGCAGTTCTTC.

The table lists this clone with a few counts. This chain joins TRBV6-1 and TRBJ2-7; 8 nucleotides agree with TRBD2. The germline CDR1 and CDR2 sequences are MNHNS and SASEGT. V gave up 7 bases and J gave up 5 bases; unmatched junction bases: 10. The CDR3 sequence is 14 residues long. CDR3 DNA sequence: TGTGCCAGCACAGCCAGACCCGGGAGGGACGAGCAGTACTTC. This sequence encodes CASTARPGRDEQYF.

This clone was observed many times. J is TRBJ1-1 and V is TRBV5-1; D is unclear. V gave up 0 bases and J gave up 2 bases, with 8 bases separating them. This CDR3 is 14 amino acids long. Germline V CDR1 and CDR2: SGHRS, YFSETQ. The CDR3 sequence: CASSLEPPNTEAFF. In DNA, the CDR3 is TGCGCCAGCAGCTTGGAACCACCCAACACTGAAGCTTTCTTT.

This clone was seen ten or more times. The chain combines TRBV5-6 with TRBJ1-2; 7 bases are shared with TRBD1. J gave up 8 bases and V 3 bases, and 13 bases lay outside the gene matches. This CDR3 region has 15 residues. In germline, CDR1 is SGHDT, CDR2 YYEEEE. CDR3 DNA sequence: TGTGCCAGCAGCTCCCGGGACAGCGCCTTGGAGGGCTACACCTTC. This gives the protein CASSSRDSALEGYTF.

This clone occurred a few times. The rearrangement links TRBV5-1 to TRBJ2-7, with a weak D call TRBD1 (5 bases). The CDR3 has 11 amino acids. V was pared by 7 bases and J by 6 bases, with 11 bases between. The germline gives CDR1 SGHRS, CDR2 YFSETQ. CDR3 bases: TGCGCCAGCTCCCAGGGCTCCGAGCAGTACTTC. As protein: CASSQGSEQYF.